The 22 T cell receptor beta chains given below trace back to one sample, sequenced in a study of shared clonotypes between healthy human individuals. Produced via immunoSEQ multiplex PCR; TCRdb's table is partial and in-frame only. The sample shows 1.4 million or so clones, approximately 98.5% of them seen only once. The specimen was naive CD4+ T cells sorted from blood. Subset defined: CD45RA+ positively selected. These receptors all come from a man between 25 and 39 years old in good health.

The J gene is TRBJ2-2, the V gene TRBV19, with D possibly being TRBD2 (5 bases). The CDR3 extends over 16 amino acids. Germline V gene data show CDR1 as LNHDA and CDR2 as SQIVND (reference sequence). Trimming shortened V by 7 bases and J by 5 bases, and 20 bases separated the two germline ends. The CDR3 sequence is CASTRPRGSGTGELFF. DNA for the CDR3: TGTGCCAGTACGAGGCCGCGAGGGAGTGGTACCGGGGAGCTGTTTTTT. Based on the CDR3 plus reference TRBV19 and TRBJ2-2, the full variable domain is DGGITQSPKYLFRKEGQNVTLSCEQNLNHDAMYWYRQDPGQGLRLIYYSQIVNDFQKGDIAEGYSVSREKKESFPLTVTSAQKNPTAFYLCASTRPRGSGTGELFFGEGSRLTVL.

The rearrangement uses TRBV5-1 and TRBJ2-2; 8 nucleotides match TRBD1. Germline V gene data show CDR1 as SGHRS and CDR2 as YFSETQ. V lost 0 bases, J lost 7 bases, and 5 bases stayed unmatched. This CDR3 region has 15 residues. CDR3 residues: CASSLVGQGLGELFF. In DNA, the CDR3 is TGCGCCAGCAGCTTGGTTGGACAGGGCCTCGGGGAGCTGTTTTTT.

This clone was seen only once. The rearrangement links TRBV7-2 to TRBJ2-5; D ambiguous. The CDR3 spans 13 residues. V was clipped by 2 bases and J by 1 base, with 5 bases between them. The germline gives CDR1 SGHTA, CDR2 FQGNSA. CDR3 protein: CASSLKAQETQYF. The CDR3 DNA sequence: TGTGCCAGCAGCTTAAAAGCCCAAGAGACCCAGTACTTC.

The chain links TRBV14 to TRBJ2-3; a weak D match, TRBD1 (5 bases). Trimming cost V 1 base and J 3 bases, with 11 bases left between them. The CDR3 loop spans 15 amino acids. Per germline, CDR1 SGHDN and CDR2 FVKESK. The CDR3, as DNA: TGTGCCAGCAGCCAAGGGACAAGGGATACAGATACGCAGTATTTT. Translation: CASSQGTRDTDTQYF.

This chain links TRBV5-1 with TRBJ2-1; D is possibly TRBD2 (6 bases). Germline V lookup: CDR1 SGHRS, CDR2 YFSETQ. The CDR3 covers 16 residues. Between the trimmed V and J ends, which lost 1 base and 0 bases, there was a span of 11 bases. CDR3 residues: CASSLFPGASYNEQFF. CDR3 nucleotide sequence: TGCGCCAGCAGCTTGTTTCCGGGAGCCTCCTACAATGAGCAGTTCTTC.

The chain is built from TRBV2 and TRBJ2-1; D gene unclear. V was pared by 5 bases and J by 4 bases, with 15 bases between. The length of the CDR3 is 15 residues. The germline CDR1 and CDR2 sequences are SNHLY and FYNNEI. This CDR3 is CASSSVTELYNEQFF. In nucleotides, the CDR3 is TGTGCCAGCAGTTCTGTGACGGAACTATACAATGAGCAGTTCTTC.

The chain has TRBV7-2 and TRBJ2-6; 7 bases are a match to TRBD1. The V gene's germline CDR1 is SGHTA and CDR2 FQGNSA. V lost 3 bases to trimming and J lost 0 bases; unmatched junction nucleotides: 8. The CDR3 contains 18 residues. The CDR3 DNA follows: TGTGCCAGCAGCTTCATAAGGGGGCCCAACTCTGGGGCCAACGTCCTGACTTTC. Protein product: CASSFIRGPNSGANVLTF.

This clone appeared once. This sequence joins TRBV18 and TRBJ2-7, with D possibly TRBD2 on 6 matching bases. The ends were cut back, 4 bases at V and 4 bases at J, with 11 bases in the middle. Germline V gene data show CDR1 as KGHSH and CDR2 as LQKENI. The CDR3 consists of 13 residues. The CDR3, as DNA: TGTGCCAGCTCACAAAGACTAGTTTACGAGCAGTACTTC. It yields the protein CASSQRLVYEQYF.

The rearrangement links TRBV28 to TRBJ2-1, with 9 bases lining up with TRBD2. Germline values: CDR1 MDHEN, CDR2 SYDVKM. V shed 6 bases and J 3 bases; nucleotides not matched to a gene: 18. CDR3 length: 19 amino acids. The CDR3 nucleotides read TGTGCCAGCAGGCCCTCCTCTGGGGCGGGAGGGCCAGGCTACAATGAGCAGTTCTTC. This translates into CASRPSSGAGGPGYNEQFF.

The chain has TRBV11-2 and TRBJ2-1; tentatively, D is TRBD1 (5 bases). The CDR3 has 15 residues. The ends were cut back, 2 bases at V and 0 bases at J, with 8 bases in the middle. Germline V lookup: CDR1 SGHAT, CDR2 FQNNGV. In DNA, the CDR3 is TGTGCCAGCAGCTTATGGCAGGGCTCCTACAATGAGCAGTTCTTC. This codes for CASSLWQGSYNEQFF. Based on the CDR3 plus reference TRBV11-2 and TRBJ2-1, the full variable domain is EAGVAQSPRYKIIEKRQSVAFWCNPISGHATLYWYQQILGQGPKLLIQFQNNGVVDDSQLPKDRFSAERLKGVDSTLKIQPAKLEDSAVYLCASSLWQGSYNEQFFGPGTRLTVL.

The chain links TRBV7-7 to TRBJ2-1; the D is unclear. CDR3 length: 15 residues. With 5 bases removed from V and 6 bases from J, the gap between germline ends came to 17 bases. The germline V gene encodes CDR1 SSHAT and CDR2 FNYEAQ (reference sequence). The CDR3 region is CASSESINSRNEQFF. In nucleotides, the CDR3 is TGTGCCAGCAGCGAGAGTATCAACTCCCGCAATGAGCAGTTCTTC. Variable domain in full (rest from reference TRBV7-7 and TRBJ2-1): GAGVSQSPRYKVTKRGQDVTLRCDPISSHATLYWYQQALGQGPEFLTYFNYEAQPDKSGLPSDRFSAERPEGSISTLTIQRTEQRDSAMYRCASSESINSRNEQFFGPGTRLTVL.

This chain connects TRBV29-1 to TRBJ2-7, with D perhaps matching TRBD2 (5 bases). Germline V gene sequence: CDR1 SQVTM, CDR2 ANQGSEA. The ends were cut back, 6 bases at V and 3 bases at J, with 12 bases in the middle. The CDR3 length is 12 residues. The CDR3 sequence is CSVRASLYEQYF. The CDR3 region has the DNA TGCAGCGTGCGGGCTTCTCTCTACGAGCAGTACTTC.

This chain links TRBV18 with TRBJ2-7, with D perhaps TRBD1 (5 bases). Germline V CDR1 and CDR2: KGHSH, LQKENI. The V end lost 3 bases, the J end lost 2 bases, and 14 bases lay between the germline ends. The CDR3 contains 15 residues. The DNA of the CDR3 is TGTGCCAGCTCACCGGGGCGGCGAACCACCTACGAGCAGTACTTC. Translated: CASSPGRRTTYEQYF.

The CDR3 region is CASRDLAGTYNEQFF. CDR3 sequence (DNA): TGTGCCAGCAGGGACCTAGCGGGCACCTACAATGAGCAGTTCTTC. The genes are TRBV11-2 and TRBJ2-1; 8 nucleotides align to TRBD2. With 6 bases clipped from V and 2 bases from J, the junction kept 6 bases outside the gene matches. Germline-derived CDR1 and CDR2 are SGHAT and FQNNGV. CDR3 length: 15 amino acids.

This chain joins TRBV7-9 and TRBJ2-7; 11 bases are shared with TRBD2. The CDR3 has 15 amino acids. Germline CDR1 reads SEHNR; CDR2 reads FQNEAQ (reference sequence). Unmatched junction bases numbered 4, after V lost 2 bases and J lost 4 bases. For the CDR3, the DNA is TGTGCCAGCAGCTTACGACTAGCGGGAAGGTACGAGCAGTACTTC. Translating gives CASSLRLAGRYEQYF.

This chain connects TRBV27 to TRBJ1-2; the D gene is possibly TRBD1 (6 bases). This CDR3 contains 13 residues. Germline CDR1 MNHEY, CDR2 SMNVEV (reference sequence). V was trimmed by 3 bases and J by 7 bases, leaving 12 bases between them. This CDR3 reads CASSFGQSIGYTF. The CDR3 DNA sequence: TGTGCCAGCAGTTTCGGACAGTCTATTGGCTACACCTTC.

The table lists this clone with a count of one. The gene calls are TRBV20-1 and TRBJ2-3; D remains ambiguous. V dropped 5 bases and J dropped 7 bases, with 7 bases sitting between them. Germline V gene sequence: CDR1 DFQATT, CDR2 SNEGSKA (reference sequence). There are 10 residues in the CDR3. This chain's CDR3 is CSAPKHTQYF. DNA for the CDR3: TGCAGTGCTCCCAAGCATACGCAGTATTTT.

Points on this clone: Different DNA sequences within this sample yield the same CDR3. The rearrangement joins TRBV2 to TRBJ1-2; tentative D call: TRBD1 (5 bases). CDR1 is SNHLY, CDR2 FYNNEI, per germline. With 6 bases removed from V and 8 bases from J, the gap between germline ends came to 13 bases. The CDR3 has 12 amino acids. CDR3 in amino acids: CASSDRGRGYTF. In DNA form, the CDR3 reads TGTGCCAGCAGCGACCGGGGCCGGGGCTACACCTTC.

This rearrangement joins TRBV5-1 to TRBJ2-5; 7 nucleotides align to TRBD2. Trimming removed 0 bases from V and 2 bases from J; junction bases left unmatched: 4. Germline V gives CDR1 SGHRS, CDR2 YFSETQ. The CDR3 totals 15 residues. This chain's CDR3 is CASSLAFGGQETQYF. The CDR3 DNA reads TGCGCCAGCAGCTTGGCATTCGGGGGGCAAGAGACCCAGTACTTC.

V is TRBV5-1 and J is TRBJ2-3; 13 bases line up with TRBD2. CDR3 length: 18 residues. The ends lost 4 bases at V and 4 bases at J; junction bases unmatched: 12. Germline-derived CDR1 and CDR2 are SGHRS and YFSETQ. The DNA of the CDR3 is TGCGCCAGCAGCACCGGACTAGCGGGAGACCCCGTCCCAGATACGCAGTATTTT. Encoded protein: CASSTGLAGDPVPDTQYF.

The chain is built from TRBV28 and TRBJ2-5, with TRBD2 identical over 9 bases. The CDR3 spans 16 residues. V lost 8 bases to trimming and J lost 5 bases; unmatched junction nucleotides: 15. The V gene's germline CDR1 is MDHEN and CDR2 SYDVKM. DNA of the CDR3: TGTGCCAGCGGAACCGGGACTAGCTACGTGAAGGAGACCCAGTACTTC. Protein sequence: CASGTGTSYVKETQYF.

J is TRBJ1-5 and V is TRBV12-2. TRBV12-2 counts as a pseudogene. The CDR3 is 19 amino acids. CDR3 protein: CASRLAVLNRPIPNQPQHF. The CDR3 nucleotides read TGTGCAAGTCGCTTAGCGGTCCTTAACCGGCCTATTCCCAATCAGCCCCAGCATTTT.